Listed below are T cell receptor beta chains from one sample, sequenced in a study of technical replicates of blood from several donors. The protocol was immunoSEQ multiplex PCR, while the TCRdb copy is restricted to in-frame clones and leaves out a portion. The sample records 70,000 to 95,000 clones, 94% being singletons. Sequenced: T cells isolated from PBMCs. These receptors originate from a human donor in good health. The CDR3 runs from the conserved cysteine through the conserved F or W. A D gene is named only where the DNA matches it firmly. Clone size appears in some rows only: once, few, many, or a class for an expanded clone.

TRBV19,.,TRBJ2-3,TRBD2,TGTGCCAGTAGTTTAGGATCTAGCGGGGGCACAGATACGCAGTATTTT,CASSLGSSGGTDTQYF
TRBV4-1,medium-sized,TRBJ2-1,.,TGCGCCAGCAGCCAAGATTCCGGCAATGAGCAGTTCTTC,CASSQDSGNEQFF
TRBV2,.,TRBJ2-7,.,TGTGCCAGCACCGGCGGGGATAGCTCCTACGAGCAGTACTTC,CASTGGDSSYEQYF
TRBV30,.,TRBJ2-7,.,TGTGCCTGGAGTTCTCTAACCTACGAGCAGTACTTC,CAWSSLTYEQYF
TRBV11-1,.,TRBJ2-2,.,TGTGCCAGCAGCCCGGGAGTCAACACCGGGGAGCTGTTTTTT,CASSPGVNTGELFF
TRBV5-1,.,TRBJ2-1,.,TGCGCCAGCAGCTTGTGGAGTTCCGGCTACAATGAGCAGTTCTTC,CASSLWSSGYNEQFF
TRBV30,.,TRBJ2-1,TRBD1,TGTGCCTGGAGTGTGGGACAGGGTCGGAACAATGAGCAGTTCTTC,CAWSVGQGRNNEQFF
TRBV6-1,.,TRBJ1-5,TRBD1,TGTGCCAGCAGTGAAGGAGGACAGGGGAGGCCCCAGCATTTT,CASSEGGQGRPQHF
TRBV6-5,.,TRBJ2-1,.,TGTGCCAGCAGTTACGCCCCGACTAGGTACAATGCGGAGCAGTTCTTC,CASSYAPTRYNAEQFF
TRBV4-1,.,TRBJ2-1,.,TGCGCCAGCAGGAAGGGCGGAGTACGGGAGAGCTCCTACAATGAGCAGTTCTTC,CASRKGGVRESSYNEQFF
TRBV5-4,.,TRBJ2-1,TRBD2,TGTGCCAGCACCCGAGTATCGGCGGGAGGGAATGAGCAGTTCTTC,CASTRVSAGGNEQFF
TRBV27,.,TRBJ1-1,TRBD1,TGTGCCAGCAGTTCAACAGGGGCCAGGGTGGGTGACACTGAAGCTTTCTTT,CASSSTGARVGDTEAFF
TRBV5-1,.,TRBJ1-4,TRBD1,TGCGCCAGCAGCTTGGGGACAGGGGGCCCTAATGAAAAACTGTTTTTT,CASSLGTGGPNEKLFF
TRBV9,.,TRBJ2-3,.,TGTGCCAGCAGCACAGGGACCACAGATACGCAGTATTTT,CASSTGTTDTQYF
TRBV5-1,.,TRBJ1-6,TRBD1,TGCGCCAGCAGCTTGCTGGCAGGGGCAGGGGGACCCCTCCACTTT,CASSLLAGAGGPLHF
TRBV21-1,.,TRBJ2-6,.,TGTGCCAGACTTTATCCGGGACAGGGTTTATTAGGGGCCAACGTCCTGACTTTC,CARLYPGQGLLGANVLTF
TRBV10-2,.,TRBJ2-7,.,TGCGCCAGCAAGCAGGGGCCCAACCGGGCCTACGAGCAGTACTTC,CASKQGPNRAYEQYF
TRBV5-6,.,TRBJ1-2,.,TGTGCCAGCACCCCCAGGGCTAACTATGGCTACACCTTC,CASTPRANYGYTF
TRBV19,.,TRBJ1-3,.,TGTGCCAGCACACCGCCCGGGGTAAGGTCTGGAAACACCATATATTTT,CASTPPGVRSGNTIYF
TRBV2,.,TRBJ2-7,.,TGTGCCAGCAGCGAACAATCGGGACTTTACGAGCAGTACTTC,CASSEQSGLYEQYF
TRBV7-2,few,TRBJ2-7,TRBD2,TGTGCCAGCAGCCTGATAGCGGGGGGGAATTTAGGCTCCGAGCAGTACTTC,CASSLIAGGNLGSEQYF
TRBV9,.,TRBJ2-1,TRBD2,TGTGCCAGCAGCGTAGTCGGCGGATGGACTAGCGGGAGGGAAGACAATGAGCAGTTCTTC,CASSVVGGWTSGREDNEQFF
TRBV7-8,.,TRBJ2-7,.,TGTGCCAGCAGCTTAATGGGCAGCGAGCAGTACTTC,CASSLMGSEQYF
TRBV4-1,.,TRBJ2-1,TRBD2,TGCGCCAGCAGCCAACCAGCGGGACTGTATGAGCAGTTCTTC,CASSQPAGLYEQFF
TRBV27,.,TRBJ2-7,TRBD1,TGTGCCAGCAGGGACAGGGAAAAGGACGAGCAGTACTTC,CASRDREKDEQYF
TRBV10-3,.,TRBJ1-1,.,TGTGCCATCAGTCCGGGGGGGATGGCTTTCTTT,CAISPGGMAFF
TRBV4-1,.,TRBJ2-3,.,TGCGCCAGCAGCCATCAAAGGGCCTTTTATGGGGGCAGGGATACGCAGTATTTT,CASSHQRAFYGGRDTQYF
TRBV5-1,.,TRBJ1-1,.,TGCGCCAGCAGGGTGGAGGGGGGGCAGGGTGAAGCTTTCTTT,CASRVEGGQGEAFF
TRBV2,.,TRBJ1-1,.,TGTGCCAGCAGTATCGTGAACACTGAAGCTTTCTTT,CASSIVNTEAFF
TRBV29-1,.,TRBJ2-7,.,TGCAGCGTTGAAGTCCGGGCAGGGGCCCCACCATCCTACGAGCAGTACTTC,CSVEVRAGAPPSYEQYF
TRBV29-1,.,TRBJ2-7,.,TGCAGCGTTGGAGGTCGCGAGCAGTACTTC,CSVGGREQYF
TRBV27,.,TRBJ2-7,TRBD1,TGTGCCAGCAGTCTACAGGGGTCCTACGAGCAGTACTTC,CASSLQGSYEQYF
TRBV11-3,.,TRBJ2-2,TRBD1,TGTGCCAGCAGCGACAGGGGACGGACCGGGGAGCTGTTTTTT,CASSDRGRTGELFF
TRBV29-1,.,TRBJ2-7,.,TGCAGCGGCGGGGACTTATTATCCTACGAGCAGTACTTC,CSGGDLLSYEQYF
TRBV5-4,.,TRBJ2-7,TRBD1,TGTGCCAGCAGCCATGACAGGGACGAGCAGTACTTC,CASSHDRDEQYF
TRBV27,.,TRBJ2-7,.,TGTGCCAGCAGTTTACAGGTCTCCTACGAGCAGTACTTC,CASSLQVSYEQYF
TRBV5-1,.,TRBJ2-7,TRBD1,TGCGCCAGCAGCTTCACAGGGGACGAGCAGTACTTC,CASSFTGDEQYF
TRBV20-1,once,TRBJ1-2,.,TGCAGTGCTTTCGCGTTTGATGGCTACACCTTC,CSAFAFDGYTF
TRBV2,.,TRBJ2-5,.,TGTGCCAGCATACAGGGCATGAAGGAGACCCAGTACTTC,CASIQGMKETQYF
TRBV5-1,.,TRBJ1-1,.,TGCGCCAGCAGCTTGGCCCGGGGGAGAAACACTGAAGCTTTCTTT,CASSLARGRNTEAFF
TRBV20-1,.,TRBJ1-2,.,TGCAGTGCTAGAGATCCCGAGGCGGGGACCTTC,CSARDPEAGTF
TRBV28,.,TRBJ2-1,TRBD2,TGTGCCAGCAGCGGATTAGGGTCTAGCGGGAGCTACAATGAGCAGTTCTTC,CASSGLGSSGSYNEQFF
TRBV28,.,TRBJ2-1,TRBD2,TGTGCCAGCAGCTCTAGCGGGAGGACTTACAATGAGCAGTTCTTC,CASSSSGRTYNEQFF
TRBV25-1,.,TRBJ2-1,TRBD1,TGTGCCAGCAGTGAACCGGGACAGGGGATTAATGAGCAGTTCTTC,CASSEPGQGINEQFF
TRBV28,few,TRBJ2-7,TRBD2,TGTGCCAGCACCTTGGGGGGGACTAGGGGTTTCTACGAGCAGTACTTC,CASTLGGTRGFYEQYF
TRBV30,.,TRBJ1-5,TRBD1,TGTGCCTGGAGGGGACAGGCTACCAATCAGCCCCAGCATTTT,CAWRGQATNQPQHF
TRBV29-1,.,TRBJ1-1,.,TGCAGCGTTGAAGAGGGGGCGGGGAACACTGAAGCTTTCTTT,CSVEEGAGNTEAFF
TRBV4-2,once,TRBJ1-4,.,TGTGCCAGCAGCCAAGATTTGCAGGTCTGGGAAAAACTGTTTTTT,CASSQDLQVWEKLFF
TRBV9,.,TRBJ2-2,.,TGTGCCAGCAGCTTCCGGTTCGGGGAGCTGTTTTTT,CASSFRFGELFF
TRBV7-8,.,TRBJ1-5,TRBD1,TGTGCCAGCAGCTACGACAGGGGCCAGCCCCAGCATTTT,CASSYDRGQPQHF